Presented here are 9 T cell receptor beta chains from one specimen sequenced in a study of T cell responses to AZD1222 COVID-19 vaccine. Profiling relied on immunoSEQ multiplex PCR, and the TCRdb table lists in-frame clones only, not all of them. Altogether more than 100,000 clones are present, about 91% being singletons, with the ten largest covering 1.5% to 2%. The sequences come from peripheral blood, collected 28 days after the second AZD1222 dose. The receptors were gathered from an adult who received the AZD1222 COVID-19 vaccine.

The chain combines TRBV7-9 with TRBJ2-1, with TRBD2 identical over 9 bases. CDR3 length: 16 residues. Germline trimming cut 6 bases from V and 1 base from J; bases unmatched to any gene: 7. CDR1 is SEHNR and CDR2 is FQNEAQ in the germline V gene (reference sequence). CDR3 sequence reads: CASRPRAGGSYNEQFF. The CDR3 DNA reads TGTGCCAGCAGGCCCCGGGCGGGGGGGTCCTACAATGAGCAGTTCTTC. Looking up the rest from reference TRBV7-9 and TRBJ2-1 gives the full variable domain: DTGVSQNPRHKITKRGQNVTFRCDPISEHNRLYWYRQTLGQGPEFLTYFQNEAQLEKSRLLSDRFSAERPKGSFSTLEIQRTEQGDSAMYLCASRPRAGGSYNEQFFGPGTRLTVL.

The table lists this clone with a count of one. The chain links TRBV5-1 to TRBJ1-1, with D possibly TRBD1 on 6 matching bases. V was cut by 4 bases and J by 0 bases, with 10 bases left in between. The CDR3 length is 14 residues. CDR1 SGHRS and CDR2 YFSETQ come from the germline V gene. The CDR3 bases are TGCGCCAGCAGCCTGGGACACGTGAACACTGAAGCTTTCTTT. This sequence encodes CASSLGHVNTEAFF.

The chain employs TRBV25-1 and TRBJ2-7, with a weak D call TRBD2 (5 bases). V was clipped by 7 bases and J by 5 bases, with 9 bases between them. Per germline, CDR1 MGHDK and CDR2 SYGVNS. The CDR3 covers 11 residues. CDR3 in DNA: TGTGCCAGCATACTAGGAGACGAGCAGTACTTC. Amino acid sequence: CASILGDEQYF.

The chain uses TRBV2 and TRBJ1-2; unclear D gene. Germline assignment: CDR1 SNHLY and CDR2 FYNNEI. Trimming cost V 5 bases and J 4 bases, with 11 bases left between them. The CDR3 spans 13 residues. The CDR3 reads CASSTMTGYGYTF. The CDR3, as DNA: TGTGCCAGCAGTACAATGACCGGCTATGGCTACACCTTC. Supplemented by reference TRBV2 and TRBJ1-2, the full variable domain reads EPEVTQTPSHQVTQMGQEVILRCVPISNHLYFYWYRQILGQKVEFLVSFYNNEISEKSEIFDDQFSVERPDGSNFTLKIRSTKLEDSAMYFCASSTMTGYGYTFGSGTRLTVV.

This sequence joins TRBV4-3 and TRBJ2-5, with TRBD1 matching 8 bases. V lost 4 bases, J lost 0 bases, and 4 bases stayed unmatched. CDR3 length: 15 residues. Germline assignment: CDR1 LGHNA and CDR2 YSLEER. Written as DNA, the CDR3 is TGCGCCAGCAGCCCCAGGACAGGGTACCAAGAGACCCAGTACTTC. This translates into CASSPRTGYQETQYF.

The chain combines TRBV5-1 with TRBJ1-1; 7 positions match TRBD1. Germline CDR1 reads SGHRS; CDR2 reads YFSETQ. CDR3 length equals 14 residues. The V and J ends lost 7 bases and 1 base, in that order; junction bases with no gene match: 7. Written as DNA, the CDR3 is TGCGCCAGCGCGCCCGGGACAGCGAACACTGAAGCTTTCTTT. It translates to CASAPGTANTEAFF.

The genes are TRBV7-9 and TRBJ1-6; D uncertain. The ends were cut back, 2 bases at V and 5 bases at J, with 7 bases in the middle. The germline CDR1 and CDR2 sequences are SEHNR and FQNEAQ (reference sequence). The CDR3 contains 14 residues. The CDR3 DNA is TGTGCCAGCAGCTTATTAAGGAATAATTCACCCCTCCACTTT. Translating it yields CASSLLRNNSPLHF.

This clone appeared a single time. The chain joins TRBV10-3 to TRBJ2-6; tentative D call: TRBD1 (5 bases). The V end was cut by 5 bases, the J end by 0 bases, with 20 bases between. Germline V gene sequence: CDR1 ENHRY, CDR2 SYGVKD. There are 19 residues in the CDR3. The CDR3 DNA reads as TGTGCCATCAGTCACCTAGGGGCAGGGTCAGGCTCTGGGGCCAACGTCCTGACTTTC. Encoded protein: CAISHLGAGSGSGANVLTF.

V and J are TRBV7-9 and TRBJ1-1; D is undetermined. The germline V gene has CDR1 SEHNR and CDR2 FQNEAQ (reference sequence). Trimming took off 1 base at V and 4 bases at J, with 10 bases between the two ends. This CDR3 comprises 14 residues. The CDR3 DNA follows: TGTGCCAGCAGCTTAGGTAGCTCACCCACTGAAGCTTTCTTT. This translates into CASSLGSSPTEAFF.